Presented here are 16 T cell receptor beta chains from one specimen sequenced in a study of blood T cells in healthy people across ages. The authors ran a second PCR of about 7 to 11 cycles using a sample-barcoded 5' primer and a J-beta primer mix. One entry per CDR3 protein results from TCRdb running MiXCR on the 5' RACE reads. The table has 1.5 million to 2 million distinct CDR3 sequences, 28% seen once; the top ten hold 7.7%. Sequenced: blood. The receptors were gathered from a woman aged 25 to 39 in good health.

This clonotype has more than one count but fewer than ten. The rearrangement links TRBV29-1 to TRBJ2-3; 9 bases are a match to TRBD1. The V gene end was trimmed by 3 bases and the J gene end by 5 bases; junction bases not matched to a gene: 6. Germline CDR1 SQVTM, CDR2 ANQGSEA. This CDR3 has 14 amino acids. The CDR3 nucleotides read TGCAGCGTTGAGGGACAGGGAGCTGGAGATACGCAGTATTTT. Translating it yields CSVEGQGAGDTQYF.

This clonotype showed up just a few times. V usage is TRBV7-2 and J usage is TRBJ1-2, with a weak D call TRBD1 (5 bases). The CDR3 covers 16 residues. Trimming shortened V by 5 bases and J by 2 bases, and 18 bases separated the two germline ends. CDR1 and CDR2 (germline): SGHTA, FQGNSA. CDR3 protein: CASSDGGTGSNYGYTF. As DNA, the CDR3 is TGTGCCAGCAGCGATGGCGGGACGGGTTCAAACTATGGCTACACCTTC.

The chain employs TRBV6-5 and TRBJ2-3, with TRBD1 matching 7 bases. CDR1 and CDR2 (germline): MNHEY, SVGAGI. V lost 6 bases and J lost 8; bases outside the gene matches: 11. This CDR3 is built from 14 residues. CDR3 DNA sequence: TGTGCCAGCAGGGTACAGGGGCCAACGGGTACGCAGTATTTT. It yields the protein CASRVQGPTGTQYF.

This clonotype was recorded many times. This chain connects TRBV7-6 to TRBJ2-7, with 8 nucleotides matching TRBD2. The CDR3 spans 17 residues. The V gene's germline CDR1 is SGHVS and CDR2 FNYEAQ. V lost 5 bases and J lost 5; bases outside the gene matches: 17. As DNA, the CDR3 is TGTGCCAGCAGCGATTGGGCCGGCACTAGCGGAGCCAACGAGCAGTACTTC. This gives the protein CASSDWAGTSGANEQYF.

This clonotype has just a few counts. The chain has TRBV18 and TRBJ2-3; D tentatively reads TRBD1 or TRBD2 (5 bases each). The CDR3 has 13 amino acids. Germline assignment: CDR1 KGHSH and CDR2 LQKENI. V lost 3 bases, J lost 6 bases, and 10 bases lay in between. This CDR3 is CASSPRGRDTQYF. CDR3 DNA sequence: TGTGCCAGCTCACCGAGGGGCCGTGATACGCAGTATTTT. Filled out from reference TRBV18 and TRBJ2-3, the complete variable domain reads NAGVMQNPRHLVRRRGQEARLRCSPMKGHSHVYWYRQLPEEGLKFMVYLQKENIIDESGMPKERFSAEFPKEGPSILRIQQVVRGDSAAYFCASSPRGRDTQYFGPGTRLTVL.

This clonotype was seen just once. V usage is TRBV4-1 and J usage is TRBJ1-3; a possible D gene is TRBD1 (5 bases). V lost 6 bases and J lost 3, with 9 bases in between. The CDR3 has 13 residues. The germline V gene has CDR1 MGHRA and CDR2 YSYEKL. The CDR3 spells CASSSRGGNTIYF. The CDR3 DNA is TGCGCCAGCAGTTCGAGGGGTGGAAACACCATATATTTT.

This chain links TRBV10-1 with TRBJ2-2; the match to TRBD2 covers 14 bases. The germline V gene has CDR1 WNHNN and CDR2 SYGVQD (reference sequence). There are 15 residues in the CDR3. The J segment lost 7 bases and the V segment lost 8 bases, leaving 6 bases of the junction unmatched. The CDR3 DNA reads TGCGCCAGCTCCCGACTAGCGGGAGGGCGCGGGGAGCTGTTTTTT. Its protein is CASSRLAGGRGELFF.

This clonotype came up many times. The rearrangement links TRBV27 to TRBJ2-7, with D possibly being TRBD1 (5 bases). Trimming left V 1 base short and J 2 bases short, with 12 bases between. This CDR3 comprises 15 residues. Per the germline V gene, CDR1 is MNHEY and CDR2 is SMNVEV (reference sequence). The CDR3 sequence: CASSLWSGRTYEQYF. The CDR3 DNA sequence: TGTGCCAGCAGTTTATGGTCAGGGCGGACCTACGAGCAGTACTTC.

V and J are TRBV7-2 and TRBJ2-1; 7 nucleotides match TRBD1. CDR3 length equals 15 residues. CDR1 and CDR2 (germline): SGHTA, FQGNSA. Trimming removed 5 bases from V and 3 bases from J; junction bases left unmatched: 7. CDR3 loop: CASSPRTGYYNEQFF. The CDR3 DNA is TGTGCCAGCAGCCCCAGGACAGGATACTACAATGAGCAGTTCTTC.

The CDR3 region is CASSLNLEIAGGEQYF. DNA for the CDR3: TGCGCCAGCAGCTTGAATCTGGAGATCGCGGGGGGCGAGCAGTACTTC. The V gene is TRBV5-1, the J gene TRBJ2-7; 8 nucleotides line up with TRBD2. Germline V CDR1 and CDR2: SGHRS, YFSETQ. Germline trimming cut 1 base from V and 6 bases from J; bases unmatched to any gene: 12. CDR3 length equals 16 residues.

This clonotype was detected a few times. V usage is TRBV13 and J usage is TRBJ2-7, with D uncertain. Germline V CDR1 and CDR2: PRHDT, FYEKMQ (reference sequence). The CDR3 is made up of 11 amino acids. The V and J ends lost 10 bases and 7 bases respectively, with 14 bases between them. The CDR3 loop reads CAIWTVREQYF. The CDR3 bases are TGTGCCATCTGGACGGTGAGGGAGCAGTACTTC. Filled out from reference TRBV13 and TRBJ2-7, the complete variable domain reads AAGVIQSPRHLIKEKRETATLKCYPIPRHDTVYWYQQGPGQDPQFLISFYEKMQSDKGSIPDRFSAQQFSDYHSELNMSSLELGDSALYFCAIWTVREQYFGPGTRLTVT.

This clonotype was picked up one time. A much larger clone lies one base from this, so it may be a read error. The chain combines TRBV10-2 with TRBJ2-7; TRBD1 matches 8 bases. This CDR3 has 14 amino acids. CDR1 is WSHSY, CDR2 SAAADI, per germline. CDR3 coding DNA: TGCGCCGGCAGTGAGGCAGGGGGCCCCTACGAGCAGTACTTC. This encodes CAGSEAGGPYEQYF.

As regards this clonotype: Just one base apart from a much larger clone, this may be a read error. The chain uses TRBV11-2 and TRBJ2-1; 9 bases match TRBD2. CDR1 is SGHAT and CDR2 is FQNNGV in the germline V gene. The junction had 10 bases not matched to a gene; V was cut back by 0 bases and J by 13 bases. The CDR3 length is 15 residues. The CDR3 DNA is TGTGCCAGCAGCTTAGAACTAGCGGGTGGAGAGACCCAGTTCTTC. Translation gives CASSLELAGGETQFF. The full variable domain, completed using reference TRBV11-2 and TRBJ2-1, is EAGVAQSPRYKIIEKRQSVAFWCNPISGHATLYWYQQILGQGPKLLIQFQNNGVVDDSQLPKDRFSAERLKGVDSTLKIQPAKLEDSAVYLCASSLELAGGETQFFGPGTRLTVL.

This clonotype turned up a few times. V gene TRBV4-1 combines with J gene TRBJ1-6; no firm D call. CDR1 MGHRA and CDR2 YSYEKL come from the germline V gene. V was cut by 0 bases and J by 8 bases, with 23 bases left in between. The CDR3 consists of 19 residues. CDR3 amino acids: CASSQDNGADAGMDSPLHF. The CDR3 DNA is TGCGCCAGCAGCCAAGATAACGGTGCGGACGCGGGGATGGATTCACCCCTCCACTTT.

This clonotype was observed a few times. This chain connects TRBV5-1 to TRBJ2-3; TRBD1 is a possible D gene (5 bases). The CDR3 is made up of 14 amino acids. Trimming cost V 7 bases and J 1 base, with 13 bases left between them. Germline V gene lookup returns CDR1 SGHRS and CDR2 YFSETQ. The CDR3 protein is CASWGGGGTDTQYF. DNA of the CDR3: TGCGCCAGCTGGGGCGGTGGGGGCACAGATACGCAGTATTTT.

At least ten counts were recorded for this clonotype. The chain links TRBV28 to TRBJ2-1; D ambiguous. Germline V gene sequence: CDR1 MDHEN, CDR2 SYDVKM. This CDR3 region has 13 residues. Between the trimmed V and J ends, which lost 7 bases and 5 bases, there was a span of 12 bases. CDR3 bases: TGTGCCAGCACTATCTTAGACAACAATGAGCAGTTCTTC. Encoded protein: CASTILDNNEQFF.